This entry lists 16 T cell receptor beta chains sequenced from one sample in a study of T cell changes during pregnancy in multiple sclerosis (dated by TCRdb to between 2018 and 2021). The method behind the library was the immunoSEQ multiplex PCR assay. In TCRdb, the immuneACCESS table is reduced to in-frame sequences with V and J assigned. These tables do not hold every clone; where another copy was compared, an unresolved V gene accounts for under half, and the others remain unexplained. This sample is represented by approximately 110,000 clones; just over 90% of them were singletons. Clones ranked in the top ten supply 3% to 3.5% of the sample. Sequences were derived from peripheral blood, sampled after pregnancy. The receptors were sampled from a female donor with multiple sclerosis, enrolled in a pregnancy study.

V and J are TRBV5-4 and TRBJ1-2; D might be TRBD1 (6 bases). The CDR3 sequence is 13 residues long. V was shortened by 4 bases and J by 12 bases, with 19 bases between the two germline ends. Germline V gene lookup returns CDR1 SGHNT and CDR2 YYREEE (reference sequence). In DNA form, the CDR3 reads TGTGCCAGCAGCCCGAGAGATCAGGGGAGCCACACCTTC. This encodes CASSPRDQGSHTF.

This chain uses TRBV7-6 with TRBJ2-2; 7 bases are shared with TRBD1. CDR3 size: 17 residues. Germline CDR1 and CDR2: SGHVS and FNYEAQ. V lost 0 bases, J lost 2 bases, and 6 bases stayed unmatched. The CDR3 DNA is TGTGCCAGCAGCTTAGCGTTGGACAGGCGTAACACCGGGGAGCTGTTTTTT. Residues: CASSLALDRRNTGELFF.

This sequence joins TRBV18 and TRBJ1-5; TRBD1 matches 7 bases. Germline trimming cut 3 bases from V and 4 bases from J; bases unmatched to any gene: 15. CDR3 size: 18 residues. Germline V lookup: CDR1 KGHSH, CDR2 LQKENI. CDR3 in amino acids: CASSPGGGGLGSNQPQHF. As DNA, the CDR3 is TGTGCCAGCTCACCCGGAGGAGGGGGCCTGGGTTCGAATCAGCCCCAGCATTTT.

The V call is TRBV10-3, the J call TRBJ1-2; 7 bases align to TRBD1. The V segment lost 11 bases and the J segment 0 bases; nucleotides outside the gene matches: 9. CDR1 and CDR2 (germline): ENHRY, SYGVKD. The CDR3 contains 14 residues. CDR3 residues: CAYRGGSANYGYTF. The CDR3 DNA follows: TGTGCCTACAGGGGCGGTTCAGCTAACTATGGCTACACCTTC.

The chain combines TRBV2 with TRBJ1-1, with 9 bases that match TRBD1. The CDR3 has 13 amino acids. Germline V gives CDR1 SNHLY, CDR2 FYNNEI. Trimming cost V 7 bases and J 4 bases; bases outside gene matches: 4. The CDR3 DNA reads TGTGCCAGCATAAAGACAGGGGGCACTGAAGCTTTCTTT. It is translated as CASIKTGGTEAFF.

V and J are TRBV11-2 and TRBJ2-5, with D possibly matching TRBD2 (6 bases). Germline V lookup: CDR1 SGHAT, CDR2 FQNNGV. V was trimmed by 4 bases and J by 4 bases, leaving 10 bases between them. CDR3 length: 13 amino acids. The CDR3 here is CASSSGLLETQYF. CDR3 in DNA: TGTGCCAGCAGCTCGGGACTTTTAGAGACCCAGTACTTC.

The chain links TRBV11-2 to TRBJ2-7; a weak D match, TRBD1 (5 bases). The germline gives CDR1 SGHAT, CDR2 FQNNGV. The CDR3 covers 16 residues. Trimming took 5 bases from V and 1 from J, leaving 18 bases between them. The CDR3 DNA follows: TGTGCCAGCAGCCCAGTACGTGGGGCCCTTTCCTACGAGCAGTACTTC. It is translated as CASSPVRGALSYEQYF. Full variable domain (outside the CDR3, taken from reference TRBV11-2 and TRBJ2-7): EAGVAQSPRYKIIEKRQSVAFWCNPISGHATLYWYQQILGQGPKLLIQFQNNGVVDDSQLPKDRFSAERLKGVDSTLKIQPAKLEDSAVYLCASSPVRGALSYEQYFGPGTRLTVT.

The chain couples TRBV5-6 to TRBJ1-4; 10 bases match TRBD1. The trim removed 1 base at V and 6 bases at J, leaving 9 bases unmatched. The CDR3 runs 17 residues. The V gene's germline CDR1 is SGHDT and CDR2 YYEEEE. CDR3 region: CASSLTGTGVVYEKLFF. In nucleotides, the CDR3 is TGTGCCAGCAGCTTGACCGGGACAGGGGTTGTTTATGAAAAACTGTTTTTT.

V and J are TRBV19 and TRBJ1-3; 10 nucleotides align to TRBD1. Germline values: CDR1 LNHDA, CDR2 SQIVND (reference sequence). Trimming took 6 bases from V and 1 from J; bases not matched to a gene: 9. The CDR3 has 17 residues. CDR3 in amino acids: CASRPGQGLSSGNTIYF. CDR3 sequence (DNA): TGTGCCAGTAGGCCGGGACAGGGGTTGAGTTCTGGAAACACCATATATTTT. The whole variable domain, filled in from reference TRBV19 and TRBJ1-3, reads DGGITQSPKYLFRKEGQNVTLSCEQNLNHDAMYWYRQDPGQGLRLIYYSQIVNDFQKGDIAEGYSVSREKKESFPLTVTSAQKNPTAFYLCASRPGQGLSSGNTIYFGEGSWLTVV.

V is TRBV15 and J is TRBJ2-5; D is possibly TRBD1 (8 bases). V was shortened by 0 bases and J by 7 bases, with 21 bases between the two germline ends. The germline V gene encodes CDR1 LNHNV and CDR2 YYDKDF (reference sequence). The CDR3 extends over 17 amino acids. DNA of the CDR3: TGTGCCACCAGCAGAGATCTAATACAGGGGGGGTATGTGACCCAGTACTTC. The encoded protein is CATSRDLIQGGYVTQYF.

The chain combines TRBV7-6 with TRBJ1-3, with 7 bases lining up with TRBD1. Germline assignment: CDR1 SGHVS and CDR2 FNYEAQ. The junction had 10 bases not matched to a gene; V was cut back by 5 bases and J by 0 bases. The CDR3 length is 17 residues. The CDR3 nucleotides read TGTGCCAGCAGCCCAGAGACAGGGTGGTACTCTGGAAACACCATATATTTT. This translates into CASSPETGWYSGNTIYF.

This chain connects TRBV7-2 to TRBJ2-7; 7 bases agree with TRBD1. Trimming at V came to 0 bases and at J to 7 bases, leaving 18 bases not matched to a gene. Germline loops: CDR1 SGHTA, CDR2 FQGNSA. This CDR3 has 18 amino acids. The CDR3 region has the DNA TGTGCCAGCAGCTTAGCGGGGGCGGACAGGTGGTGGGACCCGGAGCAGTACTTC. It is translated as CASSLAGADRWWDPEQYF.

The V and J genes are TRBV9 and TRBJ2-1; D might be TRBD2 (7 bases). Germline V gene lookup returns CDR1 SGDLS and CDR2 YYNGEE. This CDR3 comprises 15 residues. The germline V and J ends were trimmed by 0 bases and 3 bases, with 10 bases remaining between them. In nucleotides, the CDR3 is TGTGCCAGCAGCGTAGGCGGGGGCGACTACAATGAGCAGTTCTTC. Amino acid sequence: CASSVGGGDYNEQFF. The full variable domain, completed using reference TRBV9 and TRBJ2-1, is DSGVTQTPKHLITATGQRVTLRCSPRSGDLSVYWYQQSLDQGLQFLIQYYNGEERAKGNILERFSAQQFPDLHSELNLSSLELGDSALYFCASSVGGGDYNEQFFGPGTRLTVL.

The rearrangement joins TRBV9 to TRBJ2-7; 14 positions agree with TRBD2. J lost 0 bases, V lost 4 bases, and 3 bases had no gene match. The CDR3 loop spans 16 amino acids. Germline V lookup: CDR1 SGDLS, CDR2 YYNGEE. The CDR3 DNA reads as TGTGCCAGCAGCACGGGGACTAGCGGGAGCTCCTACGAGCAGTACTTC. It codes for CASSTGTSGSSYEQYF. The entire variable domain, with the rest obtained from reference TRBV9 and TRBJ2-7, is as follows: DSGVTQTPKHLITATGQRVTLRCSPRSGDLSVYWYQQSLDQGLQFLIQYYNGEERAKGNILERFSAQQFPDLHSELNLSSLELGDSALYFCASSTGTSGSSYEQYFGPGTRLTVT.

V and J are TRBV27 and TRBJ2-7, with 8 positions matching TRBD1. Trimming at V came to 2 bases and at J to 1 base, leaving 4 bases not matched to a gene. The CDR3 runs 15 residues. Germline V lookup: CDR1 MNHEY, CDR2 SMNVEV (reference sequence). The CDR3 sequence: CASSLIGQGSYEQYF. The CDR3 DNA follows: TGTGCCAGCAGTTTAATAGGACAGGGATCCTACGAGCAGTACTTC.

The chain couples TRBV4-1 to TRBJ2-6; 7 bases map to TRBD1. CDR3 length: 17 amino acids. CDR1 and CDR2 (germline): MGHRA, YSYEKL. V lost 4 bases to trimming and J lost 0 bases; unmatched junction nucleotides: 6. The CDR3 is CASSRTGSLSGANVLTF. In nucleotides, the CDR3 is TGCGCCAGCAGCCGGACAGGATCCCTCTCTGGGGCCAACGTCCTGACTTTC.